The 29 T cell receptor beta chains reported below all come from one sample, sequenced in a study of response to subunit inactivated influenza vaccine. In TCRdb, the RT-PCR reads were re-called with MiXCR into one record per CDR3 protein. The top ten clones hold around 7% of a sample with roughly 700,000 distinct CDR3 sequences, about 15% of them seen once. The specimen was PBMCs from blood, collected roughly 15 days before vaccination. Source of these receptors: a man in his forties or fifties who received an inactivated influenza vaccine.

The V and J genes are TRBV27 and TRBJ2-5; D is unclear. The V gene lost 4 bases and the J gene lost 2 bases, with 14 bases spanning the gap. Germline lookup yields CDR1 MNHEY and CDR2 SMNVEV (reference sequence). This CDR3 has 15 amino acids. The CDR3 is CASSSRVLSQETQYF. CDR3 sequence (DNA): TGTGCCAGCAGTTCCCGAGTTTTGTCGCAAGAGACCCAGTACTTC.

The CDR3 sequence: CASSSRTGNSPLHF. The CDR3 nucleotides are TGTGCCAGCAGCTCGCGGACGGGTAATTCACCCCTCCACTTT. The chain combines TRBV7-8 with TRBJ1-6; D not resolved. Germline V gene sequence: CDR1 SGHVS, CDR2 FQNEAQ. Trimming cost V 4 bases and J 6 bases, with 10 bases left between them. The CDR3 has 14 residues.

This clonotype showed up many times. The DNA of the CDR3 is TGTGCCAGCAGCCAAGATCGTGCGAGTCAGCCCCAGCATTTT. Protein product: CASSQDRASQPQHF. The gene calls are TRBV4-2 and TRBJ1-5; D is ambiguous. The germline V gene encodes CDR1 LGHNA and CDR2 YNFKEQ. There are 14 residues in the CDR3. V shed 0 bases and J shed 6 bases, with 9 bases lying between them.

The rearrangement uses TRBV5-1 and TRBJ2-5; 8 bases are a match to TRBD2. Per germline, CDR1 SGHRS and CDR2 YFSETQ. The ends lost 3 bases at V and 5 bases at J; junction bases unmatched: 9. This CDR3 contains 15 residues. The CDR3 DNA reads as TGCGCCAGCAGCTATACAGGGTCGGGAGGGGAGACCCAGTACTTC. The encoded protein is CASSYTGSGGETQYF. The full variable domain, with the rest looked up from reference TRBV5-1 and TRBJ2-5, is KAGVTQTPRYLIKTRGQQVTLSCSPISGHRSVSWYQQTPGQGLQFLFEYFSETQRNKGNFPGRFSGRQFSNSRSEMNVSTLELGDSALYLCASSYTGSGGETQYFGPGTRLLVL.

The chain employs TRBV19 and TRBJ2-3; D possibly matches TRBD1 or TRBD2 (5 bases each). Between the trimmed V and J ends, which lost 7 bases and 2 bases, there was a span of 13 bases. CDR1 and CDR2 from the germline V gene are LNHDA and SQIVND (reference sequence). The CDR3 runs to 14 residues. Here the CDR3 DNA reads TGTGCCAGTAAAGAGTTCGGGGCCACAGATACGCAGTATTTT. Translating gives CASKEFGATDTQYF.

This clonotype occurred a few times. The rearrangement links TRBV6-2 or TRBV6-3 to TRBJ2-7, with TRBD1 as a possible D gene (6 bases). CDR3 length: 14 amino acids. Germline CDR1 and CDR2: MNHEY and SVGEGT. The germline V and J ends were trimmed by 6 bases and 9 bases, with 21 bases remaining between them. CDR3 residues: CASRTIGSRGWQYF. The CDR3 nucleotides read TGTGCCAGCAGGACGATTGGGAGCAGGGGCTGGCAGTACTTC.

V gene TRBV5-5 combines with J gene TRBJ1-6; 10 bases agree with TRBD1. The germline gives CDR1 SGHKS, CDR2 YYEKEE (reference sequence). The V and J ends lost 0 bases and 10 bases, in that order; junction bases with no gene match: 4. This CDR3 is 15 amino acids long. In DNA form, the CDR3 reads TGTGCCAGCAGCTTGGGTGGGACAGGGGAATCACCCCTCCACTTT. Its protein product is CASSLGGTGESPLHF.

The chain couples TRBV2 to TRBJ1-2, with D perhaps TRBD1 (5 bases). The V gene's germline CDR1 is SNHLY and CDR2 FYNNEI. V dropped 6 bases and J dropped 2 bases, with 13 bases sitting between them. The CDR3 sequence is 14 residues long. CDR3 sequence (DNA): TGTGCCAGCAGGTCGGAGGGGCGCAACTATGGCTACACCTTC. Protein: CASRSEGRNYGYTF. The full variable domain, rest sourced from reference TRBV2 and TRBJ1-2, is EPEVTQTPSHQVTQMGQEVILRCVPISNHLYFYWYRQILGQKVEFLVSFYNNEISEKSEIFDDQFSVERPDGSNFTLKIRSTKLEDSAMYFCASRSEGRNYGYTFGSGTRLTVV.

This clonotype was counted between two and nine times. V is TRBV19 and J is TRBJ2-5, with D possibly matching TRBD1 (5 bases). The CDR3 covers 14 residues. V was shortened by 6 bases and J by 3 bases, with 14 bases between the two germline ends. Germline V CDR1 and CDR2: LNHDA, SQIVND (reference sequence). CDR3 nucleotides: TGTGCCAGTAGCAAAAGACCACAGGAAGAGACCCAGTACTTC. This translates into CASSKRPQEETQYF.

In its sample, this clonotype was seen a few times. The chain employs TRBV7-9 and TRBJ2-5, with 7 bases fitting TRBD2. Germline trimming cut 6 bases from V and 3 bases from J; bases unmatched to any gene: 10. The CDR3 is 15 amino acids. Germline V gene lookup returns CDR1 SEHNR and CDR2 FQNEAQ (reference sequence). In DNA, the CDR3 is TGTGCCAGCAGGTTCACAGCGGGGCCGAAAGAGACCCAGTACTTC. The encoded protein is CASRFTAGPKETQYF.

This chain connects TRBV5-1 to TRBJ2-1; 7 nucleotides match TRBD1. Trimming took 7 bases from V and 9 from J; bases not matched to a gene: 7. In germline, CDR1 is SGHRS, CDR2 YFSETQ. CDR3 size: 12 residues. CDR3 sequence reads: CASYNRGPEQFF. The CDR3 region has the DNA TGCGCCAGCTACAACAGGGGACCTGAGCAGTTCTTC.

This clonotype was detected many times. The chain has TRBV29-1 and TRBJ2-7, with a possible D match to TRBD1 (6 bases). Trimming removed 5 bases from V and 1 base from J, with 12 bases in between. CDR1 is SQVTM and CDR2 is ANQGSEA in the germline V gene. CDR3 length equals 13 residues. CDR3 DNA sequence: TGCAGCGTTTTTCTTACAGGGTCCTACGAGCAGTACTTC. Translating gives CSVFLTGSYEQYF.

This clonotype has only a few counts. The gene calls are TRBV7-9 and TRBJ2-5; D is unclear. Germline V gives CDR1 SEHNR, CDR2 FQNEAQ (reference sequence). V was clipped by 2 bases and J by 2 bases, with 15 bases between them. There are 16 residues in the CDR3. The CDR3 spells CASSLSVGQFQETQYF. CDR3 nucleotides: TGTGCCAGCAGCTTATCAGTGGGTCAGTTTCAAGAGACCCAGTACTTC.

The chain has TRBV6-5 and TRBJ1-1, with D perhaps matching TRBD1 (5 bases). The CDR3 spans 15 residues. V lost 1 base and J lost 7, with 16 bases in between. The germline CDR1 and CDR2 sequences are MNHEY and SVGAGI. CDR3 DNA sequence: TGTGCCAGCAGTTACTTCCGGGGCGGGTTTGGTGAAGCTTTCTTT. This translates into CASSYFRGGFGEAFF.

The chain employs TRBV20-1 and TRBJ1-5; no definite D call. V lost 1 base and J lost 7, with 14 bases in between. Germline-derived CDR1 and CDR2 are DFQATT and SNEGSKA (reference sequence). This CDR3 comprises 14 residues. CDR3 in DNA: TGCAGTGCTAGAGTTGAGGCAGGATGGCAGCCCCAGCATTTT. It translates to CSARVEAGWQPQHF.

This clonotype was found a few times. The chain's CDR3 is CASSSGQGVRPGANVLTF. The CDR3, as DNA: TGTGCCAGCAGTTCAGGACAGGGGGTTAGACCTGGGGCCAACGTCCTGACTTTC. The V gene is TRBV6-5, the J gene TRBJ2-6; TRBD1 matches at 10 bases. The CDR3 length is 18 residues. CDR1 MNHEY and CDR2 SVGAGI come from the germline V gene. After removal of 4 bases from V and 2 bases from J, the junction contained 8 bases not matched to a gene.

The V gene is TRBV5-1, the J gene TRBJ2-2; a weak D match, TRBD1 (6 bases). The germline CDR1 and CDR2 sequences are SGHRS and YFSETQ. Trimming left V 2 bases short and J 5 bases short, with 10 bases between. The CDR3 runs to 14 residues. The CDR3 protein is CASSFYRETGELFF. As DNA, the CDR3 is TGCGCCAGCAGCTTCTACAGGGAGACCGGGGAGCTGTTTTTT.

This clonotype was recorded many times. The V call is TRBV27, the J call TRBJ1-5, with no clear D. Germline CDR1 is MNHEY and CDR2 is SMNVEV (reference sequence). V dropped 1 base and J dropped 7 bases, with 11 bases sitting between them. This CDR3 region has 14 residues. Here the CDR3 DNA reads TGTGCCAGCAGTTTATGGCCGGGAGGCCAGCCCCAGCATTTT. Translation: CASSLWPGGQPQHF.

The rearrangement joins TRBV20-1 to TRBJ2-7; TRBD2 matches at 7 bases. The CDR3 is 13 residues long. The V and J ends lost 4 bases and 3 bases, in that order; junction bases with no gene match: 6. In germline, CDR1 is DFQATT, CDR2 SNEGSKA (reference sequence). DNA of the CDR3: TGCAGTGCTAAACCGCTAGCGGTCTACGAGCAGTACTTC. Translation gives CSAKPLAVYEQYF.

This chain joins TRBV2 and TRBJ1-1, with D maybe TRBD1 (5 bases). Trimming pared 0 bases from V and 1 base from J, leaving 9 bases between. CDR3 length: 15 amino acids. The germline V gene encodes CDR1 SNHLY and CDR2 FYNNEI. The CDR3 bases are TGTGCCAGCAGTGAAGCGCTTCAGGGGAACACTGAAGCTTTCTTT. Translated: CASSEALQGNTEAFF.

This clonotype was found many times. The chain uses TRBV3-1 and TRBJ2-2; unclear D gene. This CDR3 is built from 13 residues. Germline V gene lookup returns CDR1 LGHDT and CDR2 YNNKEL (reference sequence). With 1 base removed from V and 7 bases from J, the gap between germline ends came to 7 bases. CDR3 sequence reads: CASSQAAVGELFF. DNA for the CDR3: TGTGCCAGCAGCCAAGCAGCCGTCGGGGAGCTGTTTTTT.

The rearrangement joins TRBV29-1 to TRBJ2-5; D ambiguous. The CDR3 sequence is 14 residues long. The ends were cut back, 2 bases at V and 2 bases at J, with 12 bases in the middle. CDR1 SQVTM and CDR2 ANQGSEA come from the germline V gene. CDR3: CSVEPLDHQETQYF. CDR3 sequence (DNA): TGCAGCGTTGAACCCCTGGACCATCAAGAGACCCAGTACTTC.

This clonotype was counted only a few times. The rearrangement joins TRBV4-3 to TRBJ2-6; a possible D gene is TRBD1 (5 bases). CDR1 is LGHNA and CDR2 is YSLEER in the germline V gene. The CDR3 covers 15 residues. The ends were cut back, 0 bases at V and 9 bases at J, with 12 bases in the middle. CDR3 in DNA: TGCGCCAGCAGCCAAGAAAGCAGGGCGGTCAACGTCCTGACTTTC. Encoded protein: CASSQESRAVNVLTF.

A few counts support this clonotype. V and J are TRBV11-2 and TRBJ2-5; 7 nucleotides align to TRBD1. The germline V gene has CDR1 SGHAT and CDR2 FQNNGV. After removal of 3 bases from V and 0 bases from J, the junction contained 4 bases not matched to a gene. The CDR3 length is 15 residues. In nucleotides, the CDR3 is TGTGCCAGCAGCTTCAGGGGGACGTACCAAGAGACCCAGTACTTC. As protein: CASSFRGTYQETQYF.

This clonotype showed up many times. The chain joins TRBV20-1 to TRBJ2-1; TRBD1 agrees at 7 bases. CDR1 is DFQATT and CDR2 is SNEGSKA in the germline V gene (reference sequence). CDR3 size: 14 residues. Trimming cost V 6 bases and J 3 bases; bases outside gene matches: 8. CDR3 protein: CSAPDRARYNEQFF. For the CDR3, the DNA is TGCAGTGCCCCAGACAGGGCCCGCTACAATGAGCAGTTCTTC.

This chain uses TRBV12-3 or TRBV12-4 with TRBJ2-1; 8 nucleotides align to TRBD2. CDR3 length: 16 residues. V lost 5 bases to trimming and J lost 4 bases; unmatched junction nucleotides: 10. In DNA, the CDR3 is TGTGCCAGCAGTCTAAGCGGGAGACCTAATTACAATGAGCAGTTCTTC. Its protein is CASSLSGRPNYNEQFF.

This clonotype came up many times. The chain uses TRBV5-1 and TRBJ1-2; 7 bases map to TRBD1. V gave up 0 bases and J gave up 2 bases; unmatched junction bases: 4. The CDR3 is 15 residues long. Germline-derived CDR1 and CDR2 are SGHRS and YFSETQ. The DNA of the CDR3 is TGCGCCAGCAGCTTGGCAGCCAGGGGGAACTATGGCTACACCTTC. Translating it yields CASSLAARGNYGYTF.

The genes are TRBV5-1 and TRBJ1-1, with 10 bases aligning to TRBD1. The CDR3 consists of 14 residues. Germline CDR1 SGHRS, CDR2 YFSETQ. The ends lost 4 bases at V and 3 bases at J; junction bases unmatched: 3. In DNA form, the CDR3 reads TGCGCCAGCAGCCAAGGGACAGGGGACACTGAAGCTTTCTTT. Its translation: CASSQGTGDTEAFF.

This clonotype was observed a few times. V and J are TRBV6-2 or TRBV6-3 and TRBJ2-1, with TRBD2 as a possible D gene (5 bases). This CDR3 has 19 residues. Germline CDR1 and CDR2: MNHEY and SVGEGT. V was cut by 1 base and J by 0 bases, with 19 bases left in between. In DNA, the CDR3 is TGTGCCAGCAGTTACTGGTTTTCTCGGCGGGCGAGCTCCTACAATGAGCAGTTCTTC. The encoded protein is CASSYWFSRRASSYNEQFF.